This TCR beta chain was documented in a study of cytomegalovirus exposure and HLA in healthy donors. Looking at the study overall: In an earlier analysis, 90 million to 130 million unique TCR beta sequences were found from about 179 million T cells.

60 Vbeta and 13 Jbeta primers were used in PCR. Profiling relied on immunoSEQ multiplex PCR, and the TCRdb table lists in-frame clones only, not all of them. This sample has under 200,000 clones; around 75% occur once, and the top ten carry about 1.3%. CDR1 is SNHLY and CDR2 is FYNNEI in the germline V gene. V dropped 7 bases and J dropped 2; count of bases not matched to a gene: 7. This CDR3 contains 15 residues. Study-level points and caveats: Altogether, about 160 TCR beta chains were recorded as cytomegalovirus-associated. Rare TCR sequences predominated, though certain public TCRs were found in many donors.

With respect to this clone: Its antigen is currently unknown.

The V gene is TRBV2, the J gene TRBJ1-5, with TRBD1 matching 8 bases. The sequence came from a man between 18 and 29 years old in good health and CMV-seronegative. Sequencing was done on a sample of PBMCs. CDR3 residues: CASTSGTGGNQPQHF. The CDR3 nucleotides are TGTGCCAGCACTTCTGGGACAGGAGGCAATCAGCCCCAGCATTTT.